Below, 13 T cell receptor beta chains from the same sample are listed, as sequenced in a study of T cells after yellow fever vaccination. TCRdb analysed the 5' RACE reads with MiXCR anew, one entry per CDR3 protein. The sample includes hundreds of thousands of distinct CDR3 sequences, 18% of them seen just once. The input for sequencing was PBMCs, taken before the yellow fever booster vaccination. The origin of the receptors is a man aged 18-30 years who received the YFV17D yellow fever vaccine.

This sequence joins TRBV19 and TRBJ2-1, with no clear D. Trimming stripped 3 bases from V and 4 bases from J, with 4 bases between. Germline V CDR1 and CDR2: LNHDA, SQIVND (reference sequence). The CDR3 runs 12 residues. The chain's CDR3 is CASSMGYNEQFF. For the CDR3, the DNA is TGTGCCAGTAGTATGGGTTACAATGAGCAGTTCTTC.

This clonotype was detected a few times. The chain combines TRBV20-1 with TRBJ2-1; D could derive from TRBD1 or TRBD2 (5 bases each). Germline-derived CDR1 and CDR2 are DFQATT and SNEGSKA (reference sequence). Between the trimmed V and J ends, which lost 6 bases and 12 bases, there was a span of 27 bases. The CDR3 contains 15 residues. CDR3 sequence reads: CSARNPLGEHLGQFF. CDR3 nucleotide sequence: TGCAGTGCCAGAAACCCCTTAGGGGAGCACTTAGGGCAGTTCTTC.

This clonotype was seen only a few times. Here the CDR3 DNA reads TGTGCCAGCAGTTCACCCCGAGCGGGGGGGCGGGATGAGCAGTTCTTC. Protein: CASSSPRAGGRDEQFF. The chain uses TRBV6-5 and TRBJ2-1, with TRBD2 matching over 10 bases. CDR3 length: 16 amino acids. J lost 8 bases, V lost 4 bases, and 11 bases had no gene match. CDR1 is MNHEY, CDR2 SVGAGI, per germline.

This chain joins TRBV9 and TRBJ1-4; D is undetermined. Germline assignment: CDR1 SGDLS and CDR2 YYNGEE. Trimming cost V 4 bases and J 2 bases, with 12 bases left between them. This CDR3 region has 15 residues. The CDR3 region has the DNA TGTGCCAGCAGCATTCTAGGGATGACTAATGAAAAACTGTTTTTT. Residues: CASSILGMTNEKLFF.

The gene calls are TRBV13 and TRBJ2-1; tentatively, D is TRBD1 or TRBD2 (5 bases each). The CDR3 is 15 residues long. Trimming took off 5 bases at V and 4 bases at J, with 15 bases between the two ends. Germline V CDR1 and CDR2: PRHDT, FYEKMQ (reference sequence). The CDR3 loop is CASSPGRETYNEQFF. CDR3 sequence (DNA): TGTGCCAGCAGCCCCGGCAGGGAGACTTACAATGAGCAGTTCTTC.

The chain carries TRBV15 and TRBJ1-4, with D hard to call. Trimming shortened V by 0 bases and J by 3 bases, and 8 bases separated the two germline ends. Germline values: CDR1 LNHNV, CDR2 YYDKDF (reference sequence). There are 15 residues in the CDR3. CDR3 DNA sequence: TGTGCCACCAGCAGAGATCGAATGGCTAATGAAAAACTGTTTTTT. Protein product: CATSRDRMANEKLFF.

The V gene is TRBV6-5, the J gene TRBJ2-7, with a possible D match to TRBD1 (6 bases). CDR3 length: 15 residues. V was trimmed by 0 bases and J by 5 bases, leaving 14 bases between them. CDR1 is MNHEY, CDR2 SVGAGI, per germline. The CDR3 reads CASSYSAGTIHEQYV. The CDR3 nucleotides read TGTGCCAGCAGTTACTCAGCAGGGACAATTCACGAGCAGTACGTC.

There are many counts of this clonotype. At one end the junction does not follow the germline gene, possibly because of a read error. J is TRBJ2-2 and V is TRBV24-1; D may be TRBD2 (6 bases). The CDR3 loop spans 16 amino acids. Germline CDR1 and CDR2: KGHDR and SFDVKD. The CDR3 here is CATSDYGGRNAGELFF. DNA of the CDR3: TGTGCCACCAGTGATTACGGGGGAAGGAACGCCGGGGAGCTGTTTTTT.

This clonotype was observed a handful of times. This CDR3 reads CASSVQGGFFYEQYF. Written as DNA, the CDR3 is TGTGCCAGCAGTGTCCAGGGGGGCTTCTTCTACGAGCAGTACTTC. V and J are TRBV27 and TRBJ2-7; a possible D gene is TRBD1 (7 bases). The CDR3 extends over 15 amino acids. Germline lookup yields CDR1 MNHEY and CDR2 SMNVEV (reference sequence). Between the trimmed V and J ends, which lost 5 bases and 3 bases, there was a span of 17 bases.

This clonotype was recorded only once. The chain uses TRBV7-8 and TRBJ2-4, with D perhaps TRBD1 (5 bases). The germline CDR1 and CDR2 sequences are SGHVS and FQNEAQ. This CDR3 is 18 amino acids long. The V and J ends lost 1 base and 0 bases respectively, with 16 bases between them. CDR3 sequence (DNA): TGTGCCAGCAGCTTAGTTAGTTTAGGGGTGAAAGCCAAAAACATTCAGTACTTC. Translation: CASSLVSLGVKAKNIQYF.

The V call is TRBV6-6, the J call TRBJ1-5; D unresolved. The CDR3 loop spans 16 amino acids. CDR1 and CDR2 (germline): MNHNY, SVGAGI (reference sequence). Trimming stripped 5 bases from V and 0 bases from J, with 14 bases between. This chain's CDR3 is CASSTLGAYSNQPQHF. The CDR3 bases are TGTGCCAGCAGTACTTTGGGAGCATATAGCAATCAGCCCCAGCATTTT.

This clonotype has only a few counts. The chain carries TRBV20-1 and TRBJ2-3, with D perhaps being TRBD1 or TRBD2 (5 bases each). V gave up 2 bases and J gave up 1 base, with 13 bases separating them. The germline V gene has CDR1 DFQATT and CDR2 SNEGSKA (reference sequence). CDR3 length equals 15 residues. As DNA, the CDR3 is TGCAGTGCTAGAAGTTCCGGGACGGGCACAGATACGCAGTATTTT. Its translation: CSARSSGTGTDTQYF.

J is TRBJ1-1 and V is TRBV19, with D perhaps TRBD1 (5 bases). The CDR3 consists of 14 residues. The V gene lost 5 bases and the J gene lost 5 bases, with 15 bases spanning the gap. CDR1 is LNHDA, CDR2 SQIVND, per germline (reference sequence). The CDR3 coding sequence is TGTGCCAGTAGTCGGCCGGGGCCAGGGACTGAAGCTTTCTTT. Translated, it gives CASSRPGPGTEAFF.